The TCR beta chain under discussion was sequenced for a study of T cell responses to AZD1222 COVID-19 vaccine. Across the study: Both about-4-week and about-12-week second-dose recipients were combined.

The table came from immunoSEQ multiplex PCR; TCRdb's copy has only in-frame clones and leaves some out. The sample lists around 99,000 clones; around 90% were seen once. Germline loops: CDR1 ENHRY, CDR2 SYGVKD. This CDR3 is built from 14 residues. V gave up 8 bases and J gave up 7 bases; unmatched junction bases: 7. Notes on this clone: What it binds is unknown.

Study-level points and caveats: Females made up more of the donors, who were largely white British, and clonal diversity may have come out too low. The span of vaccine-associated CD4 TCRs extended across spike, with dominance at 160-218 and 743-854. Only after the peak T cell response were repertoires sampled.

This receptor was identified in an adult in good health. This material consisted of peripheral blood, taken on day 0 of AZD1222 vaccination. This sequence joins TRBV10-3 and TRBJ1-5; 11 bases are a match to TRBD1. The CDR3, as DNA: TGTGCCATCTCAGGACAGGGGGCCAGGCAGCCCCAGCATTTT. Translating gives CAISGQGARQPQHF.